Listed here are 9 T cell receptor beta chains from one sample, sequenced in a study of cytomegalovirus exposure and HLA in healthy donors. The PCR employed 60 Vbeta primers together with 13 Jbeta primers. Profiling relied on immunoSEQ multiplex PCR, and the TCRdb table lists in-frame clones only, not all of them. The data contain over 140,000 clones, 70% to 85% of them singletons. The sequenced sample consisted of PBMCs. The receptors were sampled from a man aged 25 to 40 in good health and CMV-seropositive.

This sequence joins TRBV28 and TRBJ1-5, with D unresolved. The CDR3 extends over 12 amino acids. Deletions cut 5 bases from V and 6 bases from J, with 8 bases between. Looked up from germline, CDR1 is MDHEN and CDR2 is SYDVKM. CDR3 protein: CASSQAGQPQHF. The CDR3 DNA sequence: TGTGCCAGCAGTCAAGCAGGTCAGCCCCAGCATTTT.

In its sample, this clone was seen once. The rearrangement uses TRBV7-8 and TRBJ2-7; the match to TRBD1 covers 9 bases. This CDR3 region has 15 residues. Trimming took 1 base from V and 1 from J; bases not matched to a gene: 2. CDR1 and CDR2 from the germline V gene are SGHVS and FQNEAQ. The CDR3 loop is CASSLDRGPSYEQYF. In DNA, the CDR3 is TGTGCCAGCAGCTTAGACAGGGGGCCTTCCTACGAGCAGTACTTC.

The chain couples TRBV28 to TRBJ2-3; TRBD1 matches 10 bases. Germline-derived CDR1 and CDR2 are MDHEN and SYDVKM. The trim removed 6 bases at V and 6 bases at J, leaving 3 bases unmatched. The CDR3 loop spans 13 amino acids. The CDR3 bases are TGTGCCAGCAGAATGACAGGGGGCGATACGCAGTATTTT. Translating it yields CASRMTGGDTQYF.

The rearrangement joins TRBV18 to TRBJ1-2; D gene unclear. V was pared by 4 bases and J by 7 bases, with 13 bases between. The CDR3 contains 13 residues. The V gene's germline CDR1 is KGHSH and CDR2 LQKENI. CDR3 in amino acids: CASSQGTAGGYTF. CDR3 nucleotides: TGTGCCAGCTCACAGGGTACTGCGGGTGGCTACACCTTC. Together with reference TRBV18 and TRBJ1-2, the CDR3 gives the full variable domain: NAGVMQNPRHLVRRRGQEARLRCSPMKGHSHVYWYRQLPEEGLKFMVYLQKENIIDESGMPKERFSAEFPKEGPSILRIQQVVRGDSAAYFCASSQGTAGGYTFGSGTRLTVV.

The J gene is TRBJ1-1, the V gene TRBV6-1; the D gene is possibly TRBD1 (5 bases). This CDR3 contains 14 residues. V was shortened by 7 bases and J by 11 bases, with 23 bases between the two germline ends. The germline gives CDR1 MNHNS, CDR2 SASEGT. The CDR3 reads CASNHDRGSSEAFF. The DNA of the CDR3 is TGTGCCAGCAACCACGATCGGGGGTCGAGTGAGGCTTTCTTT.

This chain joins TRBV19 and TRBJ2-7; D is perhaps TRBD1 (5 bases). V was trimmed by 4 bases and J by 3 bases, leaving 16 bases between them. The CDR3 runs to 15 residues. Germline CDR1 LNHDA, CDR2 SQIVND (reference sequence). This chain's CDR3 is CASSTDRTTIYEQYF. Here the CDR3 DNA reads TGTGCCAGTAGTACAGACCGGACAACCATCTACGAGCAGTACTTC.

The chain employs TRBV21-1 and TRBJ1-3; the DNA was not compared with TRBD1, the D call given in the table. TRBV21-1 counts as a pseudogene. CDR3 length: 15 residues. The CDR3 region is CASSNRSRVGNTIYF. The CDR3 DNA follows: TGTGCCAGCAGCAATAGGTCCAGGGTCGGAAACACCATATATTTT.

This clone appeared a single time. The chain couples TRBV9 to TRBJ1-2; perhaps TRBD1 as D (5 bases). The V gene lost 4 bases and the J gene lost 5 bases, with 12 bases spanning the gap. Germline-derived CDR1 and CDR2 are SGDLS and YYNGEE. This CDR3 region has 13 residues. The CDR3 sequence is CASSSGPVYGYTF. DNA for the CDR3: TGTGCCAGCAGCTCAGGGCCAGTGTATGGCTACACCTTC.

V and J are TRBV28 and TRBJ1-4; tentative D call: TRBD1 (6 bases). Looked up from germline, CDR1 is MDHEN and CDR2 is SYDVKM. The ends were cut back, 6 bases at V and 4 bases at J, with 12 bases in the middle. There are 14 residues in the CDR3. CDR3 residues: CASSPTGFNEKLFF. Written as DNA, the CDR3 is TGTGCCAGCAGCCCAACAGGGTTTAATGAAAAACTGTTTTTT.